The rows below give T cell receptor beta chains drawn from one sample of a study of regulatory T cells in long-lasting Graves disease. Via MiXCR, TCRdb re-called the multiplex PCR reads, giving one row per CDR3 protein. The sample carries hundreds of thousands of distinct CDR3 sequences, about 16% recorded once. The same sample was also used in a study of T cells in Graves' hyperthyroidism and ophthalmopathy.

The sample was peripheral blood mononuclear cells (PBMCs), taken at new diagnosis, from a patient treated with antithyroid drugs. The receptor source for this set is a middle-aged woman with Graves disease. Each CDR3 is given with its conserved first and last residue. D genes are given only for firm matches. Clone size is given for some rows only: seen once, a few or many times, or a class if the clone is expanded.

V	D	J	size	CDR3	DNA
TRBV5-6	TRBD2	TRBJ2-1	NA	CASSWGGSGEQFF	TGTGCCAGCAGCTGGGGGGGGAGCGGTGAGCAGTTCTTC
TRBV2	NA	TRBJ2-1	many	CASSEQGFGSNEQFF	TGTGCCAGCAGTGAACAGGGGTTTGGGAGCAATGAGCAGTTCTTC
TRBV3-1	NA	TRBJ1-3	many	CASSQSLGGNTIYF	TGTGCCAGCAGCCAGAGTCTCGGCGGAAACACCATATATTTT
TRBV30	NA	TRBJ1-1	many	CAWSAMRDTEAFF	TGTGCCTGGTCAGCTATGCGCGACACTGAAGCTTTCTTT
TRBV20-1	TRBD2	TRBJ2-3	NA	CSASASGGRDTQYF	TGCAGTGCTAGTGCTAGCGGGGGGAGAGACACGCAGTATTTT
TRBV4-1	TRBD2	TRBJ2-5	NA	CASSRYLSSGEETQYF	TGCGCCAGCAGCCGATACCTGTCTAGCGGGGAAGAGACCCAGTACTTC
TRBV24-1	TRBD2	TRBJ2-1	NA	CATSDSSGGKHNEQFF	TGTGCCACCAGTGATTCTAGCGGGGGGAAACACAATGAGCAGTTCTTC
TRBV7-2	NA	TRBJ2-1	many	CASSLGYRDEQFF	TGTGCCAGCAGCTTAGGTTATAGAGATGAGCAGTTCTTC
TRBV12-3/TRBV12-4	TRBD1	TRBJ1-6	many	CASRTGTGDNSPLHF	TGTGCCAGCAGAACCGGGACAGGGGATAATTCACCCCTCCACTTT
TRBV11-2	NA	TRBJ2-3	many	CASSPGPGRDTQYF	TGTGCCAGCAGCCCCGGACCCGGGCGAGATACGCAGTATTTT
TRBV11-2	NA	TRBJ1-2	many	CASSLVRGSGYTF	TGTGCCAGCAGCTTAGTAAGAGGGAGTGGCTACACCTTC
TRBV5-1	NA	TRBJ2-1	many	CASSLDRDGEQFF	TGCGCCAGCAGCTTGGATAGGGATGGAGAGCAGTTCTTC
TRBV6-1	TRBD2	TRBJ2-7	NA	CASSRVSGDSYEQHF	TGTGCCAGCAGCCGAGTTAGCGGGGACTCCTACGAGCAGCACTTC
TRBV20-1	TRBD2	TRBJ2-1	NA	CSASKLAGALLYNEQFF	TGCAGTGCTAGCAAATTAGCGGGGGCCCTCCTCTACAATGAGCAGTTCTTC
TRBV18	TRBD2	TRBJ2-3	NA	CASSPRESGDTDTQYF	TGTGCCAGCTCACCCAGAGAAAGCGGGGACACAGATACGCAGTATTTT
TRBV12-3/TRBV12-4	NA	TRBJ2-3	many	CASSGSSTDTQYF	TGTGCCAGCAGTGGGAGCTCCACAGATACGCAGTATTTT
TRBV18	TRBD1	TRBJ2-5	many	CASSPWTGGWETQYF	TGTGCCAGCTCACCATGGACAGGGGGCTGGGAGACCCAGTACTTC
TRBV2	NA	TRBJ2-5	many	CASSEAGPLIETQYF	TGTGCCAGCAGTGAAGCGGGACCCTTGATCGAGACCCAGTACTTC
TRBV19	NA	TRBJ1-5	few	CASSMKGGQFNQPQHF	TGTGCCAGTAGTATGAAGGGCGGGCAGTTCAATCAGCCCCAGCATTTT
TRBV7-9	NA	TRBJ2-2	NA	CASSFPGVMGNDGELFF	TGTGCCAGCAGCTTCCCAGGGGTAATGGGGAACGACGGGGAGCTGTTTTTT
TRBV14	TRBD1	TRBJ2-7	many	CASSRQGEYEQYF	TGTGCCAGCAGCCGACAGGGAGAGTACGAGCAGTACTTC
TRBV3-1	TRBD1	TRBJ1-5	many	CASSQSWDRGQGGNQPQHF	TGTGCCAGCAGCCAATCGTGGGACAGGGGGCAAGGGGGCAATCAGCCCCAGCATTTT
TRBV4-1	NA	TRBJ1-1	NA	CASSQEGIRGGNTEAFF	TGCGCCAGCAGCCAAGAAGGGATTCGAGGAGGGAACACTGAAGCTTTCTTT
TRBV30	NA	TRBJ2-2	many	CAWNRVTGELFF	TGTGCCTGGAATCGGGTCACCGGGGAGCTGTTTTTT
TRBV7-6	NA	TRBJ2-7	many	CGSNWLWGINYEQYF	TGTGGAAGCAACTGGCTTTGGGGGATTAACTACGAGCAGTACTTC
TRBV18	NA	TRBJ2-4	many	CASSPGDAKNIQYF	TGTGCCAGCTCACCAGGGGACGCGAAAAACATTCAGTACTTC
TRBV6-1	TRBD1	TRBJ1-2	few	CASSRRQGSNGYTF	TGTGCCAGCAGTAGGAGACAGGGATCCAATGGCTACACCTTC
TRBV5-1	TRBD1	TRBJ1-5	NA	CASSKGQGAHF	TGCGCCAGCAGCAAGGGACAGGGGGCACATTTT
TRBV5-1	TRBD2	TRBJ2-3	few	CASSSTSGGDTDTQYF	TGCGCCAGCAGCTCGACTAGCGGGGGGGACACAGATACGCAGTATTTT